This record covers a single TCR beta chain. The entry originates in a study of T cell responses to AZD1222 COVID-19 vaccine. Trimming pared 3 bases from V and 8 bases from J, leaving 8 bases between. Germline CDR1 and CDR2: SGHRS and YFSETQ. The CDR3 loop spans 12 amino acids. Assay used: immunoSEQ multiplex PCR; TCRdb lists only in-frame clones, some missing. The table has under 85,000 clones, approximately 85% seen once. The origin of this receptor is an adult in good health. The sequenced sample was peripheral blood, obtained on day 0 of MenACWY control vaccination. This chain connects TRBV5-1 to TRBJ2-2; D not resolved. The CDR3 bases are TGCGCCAGCAGCTCGAACAGTGGGGAGCTGTTTTTT. Protein sequence: CASSSNSGELFF. Full variable domain (missing parts from reference TRBV5-1 and TRBJ2-2): KAGVTQTPRYLIKTRGQQVTLSCSPISGHRSVSWYQQTPGQGLQFLFEYFSETQRNKGNFPGRFSGRQFSNSRSEMNVSTLELGDSALYLCASSSNSGELFFGEGSRLTVL.